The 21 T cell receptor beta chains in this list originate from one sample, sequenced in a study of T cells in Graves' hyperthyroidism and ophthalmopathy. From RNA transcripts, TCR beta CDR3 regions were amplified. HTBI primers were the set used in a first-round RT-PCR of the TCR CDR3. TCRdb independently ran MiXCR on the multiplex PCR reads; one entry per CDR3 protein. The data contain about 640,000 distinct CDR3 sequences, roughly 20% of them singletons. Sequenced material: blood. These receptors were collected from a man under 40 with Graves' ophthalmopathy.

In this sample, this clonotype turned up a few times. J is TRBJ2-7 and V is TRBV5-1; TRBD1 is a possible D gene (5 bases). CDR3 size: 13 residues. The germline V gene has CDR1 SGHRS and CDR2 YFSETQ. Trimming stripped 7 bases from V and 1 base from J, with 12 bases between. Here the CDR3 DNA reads TGCGCCAGCTCACGCAGGGAATCCTACGAGCAGTACTTC. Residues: CASSRRESYEQYF.

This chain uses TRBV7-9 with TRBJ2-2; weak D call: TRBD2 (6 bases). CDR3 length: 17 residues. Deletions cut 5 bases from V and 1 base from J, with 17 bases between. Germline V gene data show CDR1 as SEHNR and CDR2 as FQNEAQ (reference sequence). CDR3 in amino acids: CASSPAGLTQNTGELFF. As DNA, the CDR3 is TGTGCCAGCAGCCCCGCGGGGCTGACTCAGAACACCGGGGAGCTGTTTTTT.

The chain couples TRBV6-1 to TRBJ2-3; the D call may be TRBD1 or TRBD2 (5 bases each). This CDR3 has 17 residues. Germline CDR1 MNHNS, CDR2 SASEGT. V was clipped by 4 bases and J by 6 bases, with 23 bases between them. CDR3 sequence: CASSAFELGGYRDTQYF. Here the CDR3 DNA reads TGTGCCAGCAGTGCCTTCGAACTAGGAGGCTACAGGGATACGCAGTATTTT.

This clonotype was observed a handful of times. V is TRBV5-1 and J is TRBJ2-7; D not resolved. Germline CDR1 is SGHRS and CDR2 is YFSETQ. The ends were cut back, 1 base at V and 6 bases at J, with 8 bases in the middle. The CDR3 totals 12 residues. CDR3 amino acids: CASSLPFGEQYF. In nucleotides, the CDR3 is TGCGCCAGCAGCTTGCCGTTCGGCGAGCAGTACTTC. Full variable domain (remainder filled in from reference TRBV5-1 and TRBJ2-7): KAGVTQTPRYLIKTRGQQVTLSCSPISGHRSVSWYQQTPGQGLQFLFEYFSETQRNKGNFPGRFSGRQFSNSRSEMNVSTLELGDSALYLCASSLPFGEQYFGPGTRLTVT.

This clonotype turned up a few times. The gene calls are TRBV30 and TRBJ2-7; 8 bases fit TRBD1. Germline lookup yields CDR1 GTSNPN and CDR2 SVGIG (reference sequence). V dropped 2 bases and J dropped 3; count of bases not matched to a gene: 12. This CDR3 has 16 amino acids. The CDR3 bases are TGTGCCTGGAGTATCATTCAGGGGGCGGGATACTACGAGCAGTACTTC. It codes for CAWSIIQGAGYYEQYF.

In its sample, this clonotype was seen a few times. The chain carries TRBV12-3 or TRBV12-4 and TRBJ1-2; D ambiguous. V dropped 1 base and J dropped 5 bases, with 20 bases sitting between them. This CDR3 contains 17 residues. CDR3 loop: CASSLVSSGRTFYGYTF. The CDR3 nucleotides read TGTGCCAGCAGTTTAGTCTCTTCTGGACGGACCTTTTATGGCTACACCTTC.

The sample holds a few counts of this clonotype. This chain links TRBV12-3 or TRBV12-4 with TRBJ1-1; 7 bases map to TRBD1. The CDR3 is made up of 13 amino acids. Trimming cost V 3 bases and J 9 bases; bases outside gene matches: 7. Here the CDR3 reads CASSFSGQSKAFF. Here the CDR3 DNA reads TGTGCCAGCAGTTTTTCGGGACAGTCGAAAGCTTTCTTT.

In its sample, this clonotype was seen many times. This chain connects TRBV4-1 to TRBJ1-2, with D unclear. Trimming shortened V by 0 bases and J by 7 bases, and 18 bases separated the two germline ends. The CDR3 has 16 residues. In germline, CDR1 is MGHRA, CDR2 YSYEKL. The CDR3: CASSQEPAAARLGYTF. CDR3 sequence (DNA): TGCGCCAGCAGCCAAGAACCAGCAGCGGCGCGGCTTGGCTACACCTTC.

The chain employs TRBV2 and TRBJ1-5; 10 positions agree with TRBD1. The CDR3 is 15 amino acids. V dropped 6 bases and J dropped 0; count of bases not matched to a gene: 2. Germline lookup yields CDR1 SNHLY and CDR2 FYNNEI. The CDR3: CASRGQGYSNQPQHF. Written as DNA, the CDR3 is TGTGCCAGCAGGGGACAGGGGTATAGCAATCAGCCCCAGCATTTT.

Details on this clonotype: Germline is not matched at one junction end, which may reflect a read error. The CDR3 here is CASSQDGEQYF. The CDR3 DNA sequence: TGCGCCAGCAGCCAAGATGGCGAGCAGTACTTC. The chain couples TRBV7-9 to TRBJ2-7; D unresolved. CDR3 length equals 11 residues. Germline V CDR1 and CDR2: SEHNR, FQNEAQ (reference sequence). Drawing the rest from reference TRBV7-9 and TRBJ2-7, the complete variable domain is DTGVSQNPRHKITKRGQNVTFRCDPISEHNRLYWYRQTLGQGPEFLTYFQNEAQLEKSRLLSDRFSAERPKGSFSTLEIQRTEQGDSAMYLCASSQDGEQYFGPGTRLTVT.

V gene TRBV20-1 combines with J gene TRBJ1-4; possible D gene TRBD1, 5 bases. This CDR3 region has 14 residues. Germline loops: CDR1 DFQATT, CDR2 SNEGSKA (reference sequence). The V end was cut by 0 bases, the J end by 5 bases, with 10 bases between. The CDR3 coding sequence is TGCAGTGCTAGAGATCAGGGAGACAATGAAAAACTGTTTTTT. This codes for CSARDQGDNEKLFF.

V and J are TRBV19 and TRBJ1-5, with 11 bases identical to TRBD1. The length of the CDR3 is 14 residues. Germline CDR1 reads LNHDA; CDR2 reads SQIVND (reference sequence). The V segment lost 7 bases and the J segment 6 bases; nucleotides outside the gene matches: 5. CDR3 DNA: TGTGCCAGTATGGGGACAGGGGGACGTCAGCCCCAGCATTTT. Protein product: CASMGTGGRQPQHF.

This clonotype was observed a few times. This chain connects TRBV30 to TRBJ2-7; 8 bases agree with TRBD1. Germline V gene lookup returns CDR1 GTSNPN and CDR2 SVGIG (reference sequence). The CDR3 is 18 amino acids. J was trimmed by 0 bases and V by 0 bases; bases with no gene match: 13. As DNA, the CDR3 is TGTGCCTGGAGTGTAAAGGGACAGGTCCTTTTATACTCCTACGAGCAGTACTTC. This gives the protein CAWSVKGQVLLYSYEQYF.

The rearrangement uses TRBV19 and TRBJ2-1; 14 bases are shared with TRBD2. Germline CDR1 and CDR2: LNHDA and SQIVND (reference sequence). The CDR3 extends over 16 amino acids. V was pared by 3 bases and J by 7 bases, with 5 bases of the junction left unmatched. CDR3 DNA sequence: TGTGCCAGTAGTATGGGGACTAGCGGGGGCTATAATGAGCAGTTCTTC. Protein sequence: CASSMGTSGGYNEQFF.

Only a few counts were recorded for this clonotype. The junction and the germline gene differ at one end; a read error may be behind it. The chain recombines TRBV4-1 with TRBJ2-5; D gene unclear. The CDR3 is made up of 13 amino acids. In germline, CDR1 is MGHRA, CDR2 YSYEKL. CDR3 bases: TGTGCCAGCAGCCAAGTTCTCGGAGAGACCCAGTACTTC. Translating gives CASSQVLGETQYF.

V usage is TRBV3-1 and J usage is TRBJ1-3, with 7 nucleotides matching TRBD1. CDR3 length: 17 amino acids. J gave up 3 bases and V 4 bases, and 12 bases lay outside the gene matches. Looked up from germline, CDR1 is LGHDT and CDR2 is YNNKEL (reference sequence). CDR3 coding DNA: TGTGCCAGCAGCCGCTTAAGTACTAGGACAGGTGGAAACACCATATATTTT. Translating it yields CASSRLSTRTGGNTIYF.

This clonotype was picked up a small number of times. DNA for the CDR3: TGTGCCAGCAGTTACGGGACAGGCCTTATTGAAGCTTTCTTT. Translation: CASSYGTGLIEAFF. The chain uses TRBV7-9 and TRBJ1-1; TRBD1 matches at 8 bases. Germline lookup yields CDR1 SEHNR and CDR2 FQNEAQ (reference sequence). This CDR3 contains 14 residues. The junction had 10 bases not matched to a gene; V was cut back by 6 bases and J by 7 bases. The variable domain in full, completed from reference TRBV7-9 and TRBJ1-1, reads DTGVSQNPRHKITKRGQNVTFRCDPISEHNRLYWYRQTLGQGPEFLTYFQNEAQLEKSRLLSDRFSAERPKGSFSTLEIQRTEQGDSAMYLCASSYGTGLIEAFFGQGTRLTVV.

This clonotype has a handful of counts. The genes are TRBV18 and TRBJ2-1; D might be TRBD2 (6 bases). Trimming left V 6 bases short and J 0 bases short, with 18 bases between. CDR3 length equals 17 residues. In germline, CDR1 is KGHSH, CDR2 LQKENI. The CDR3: CASSPRLVLFSYNEQFF. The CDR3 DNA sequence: TGTGCCAGCTCGCCCCGACTAGTCCTTTTCTCCTACAATGAGCAGTTCTTC. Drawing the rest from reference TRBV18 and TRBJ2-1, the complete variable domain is NAGVMQNPRHLVRRRGQEARLRCSPMKGHSHVYWYRQLPEEGLKFMVYLQKENIIDESGMPKERFSAEFPKEGPSILRIQQVVRGDSAAYFCASSPRLVLFSYNEQFFGPGTRLTVL.

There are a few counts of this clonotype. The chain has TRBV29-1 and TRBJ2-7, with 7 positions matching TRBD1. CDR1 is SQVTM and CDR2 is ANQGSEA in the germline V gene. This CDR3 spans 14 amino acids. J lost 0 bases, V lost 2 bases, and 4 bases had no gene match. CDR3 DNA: TGCAGCGTTGAAACAGGGGACAACTCCTACGAGCAGTACTTC. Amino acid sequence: CSVETGDNSYEQYF.

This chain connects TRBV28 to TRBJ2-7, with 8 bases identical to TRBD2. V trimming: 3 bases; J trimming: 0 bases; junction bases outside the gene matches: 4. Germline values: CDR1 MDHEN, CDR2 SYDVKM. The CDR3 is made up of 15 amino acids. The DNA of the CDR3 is TGTGCCAGCAGTTTGAGGAGCGGGGGCTCCTACGAGCAGTACTTC. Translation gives CASSLRSGGSYEQYF.

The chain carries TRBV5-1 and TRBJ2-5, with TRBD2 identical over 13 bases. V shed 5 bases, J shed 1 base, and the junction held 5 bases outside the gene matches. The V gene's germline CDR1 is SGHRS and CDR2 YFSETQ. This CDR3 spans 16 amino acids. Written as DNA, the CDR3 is TGCGCCAGCAGAAGCGGACTAGCGGGGGCCCAAGAGACCCAGTACTTC. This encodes CASRSGLAGAQETQYF.